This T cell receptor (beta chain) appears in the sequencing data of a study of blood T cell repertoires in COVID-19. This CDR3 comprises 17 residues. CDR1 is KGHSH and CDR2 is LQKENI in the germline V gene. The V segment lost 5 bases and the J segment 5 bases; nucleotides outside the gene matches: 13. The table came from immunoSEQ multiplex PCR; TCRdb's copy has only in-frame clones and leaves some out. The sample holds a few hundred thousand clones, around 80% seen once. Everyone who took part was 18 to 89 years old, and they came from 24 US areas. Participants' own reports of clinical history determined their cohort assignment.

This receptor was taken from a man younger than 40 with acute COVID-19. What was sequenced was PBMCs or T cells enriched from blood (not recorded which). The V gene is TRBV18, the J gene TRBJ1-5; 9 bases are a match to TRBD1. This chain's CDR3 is CASSSRPGQGGDQPQHF. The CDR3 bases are TGTGCCAGCTCATCTCGACCGGGACAGGGTGGGGATCAGCCCCAGCATTTT.